The 22 T cell receptor beta chains below all came from one sample that was sequenced in a study of PD-1 blockade in classical Hodgkin lymphoma. Data came from immunoSEQ multiplex PCR; TCRdb stores just in-frame clones and leaves some out. The sample holds about 30,000 clones, around 80% seen once. Indicated time point: cycle 4 day 1 (C4D1), after around six weeks of nivolumab. With no exception, relapse followed autologous stem cell transplantation in all patients, and brentuximab vedotin exposure varied. It was by magnetic negative selection that CD4+ T cells were purified from thawed PBMCs. The specimen was CD4+ T cells from blood, collected before the fourth cycle of nivolumab. The receptors were gathered from a human donor with classical Hodgkin lymphoma.

The chain combines TRBV11-3 with TRBJ2-2; weak D call: TRBD1 (6 bases). V was trimmed by 5 bases and J by 2 bases, leaving 9 bases between them. The germline CDR1 and CDR2 sequences are SGHNT and YENEEA. The CDR3 is 14 amino acids. As DNA, the CDR3 is TGTGCCAGCAGCATGGGGGCCAACACCGGGGAGCTGTTTTTT. This gives the protein CASSMGANTGELFF.

The chain employs TRBV5-8 and TRBJ1-6, with D possibly TRBD1 on 5 matching bases. V was trimmed by 1 base and J by 10 bases, leaving 15 bases between them. The length of the CDR3 is 15 residues. Germline loops: CDR1 SGHTS, CDR2 YDEGEE. The CDR3 nucleotides read TGTGCCAGCAGCTTGTTAGACCCGGGACTGTCACCCCTCCACTTT. It is translated as CASSLLDPGLSPLHF.

J is TRBJ2-5 and V is TRBV4-2, with 10 bases lining up with TRBD2. The CDR3 has 18 amino acids. V shed 0 bases and J 2 bases; nucleotides not matched to a gene: 9. Germline CDR1 reads LGHNA; CDR2 reads YNFKEQ. CDR3 sequence reads: CASSQEEAGGLVQETQYF. The CDR3 coding sequence is TGTGCCAGCAGCCAAGAAGAAGCGGGGGGGCTAGTACAAGAGACCCAGTACTTC.

The chain links TRBV6-6 to TRBJ2-5; the D is unclear. This CDR3 has 16 amino acids. Trimming removed 2 bases at V and 5 bases at J, with 18 bases between. The germline V gene encodes CDR1 MNHNY and CDR2 SVGAGI (reference sequence). Here the CDR3 reads CASSYPPYHQQETQYF. The CDR3 region has the DNA TGTGCCAGCAGTTACCCGCCATACCATCAACAGGAGACCCAGTACTTC.

J is TRBJ1-2 and V is TRBV28; a weak D match, TRBD1 (6 bases). Germline CDR1 MDHEN, CDR2 SYDVKM. The CDR3 covers 13 residues. V lost 5 bases and J 4 bases, leaving 11 bases between the germline ends. CDR3 amino acids: CASSTGQIYGYTF. In nucleotides, the CDR3 is TGTGCCAGCAGTACCGGACAGATCTATGGCTACACCTTC.

The CDR3 DNA reads TGTGCCAGCAGCAGCGGAGAGACCCAGTACTTC. Protein: CASSSGETQYF. The genes are TRBV7-3 and TRBJ2-5; a weak D match, TRBD2 (5 bases). This CDR3 comprises 11 residues. The germline V gene encodes CDR1 SGHTA and CDR2 FQGTGA. V was clipped by 5 bases and J by 4 bases, with 5 bases between them.

This clone came up once. The chain links TRBV30 to TRBJ2-5; D remains ambiguous. V was cut by 4 bases and J by 2 bases, with 8 bases left in between. Per the germline V gene, CDR1 is GTSNPN and CDR2 is SVGIG (reference sequence). The CDR3 consists of 12 residues. The CDR3 DNA reads TGTGCCTGGACCCAGTCACAAGAGACCCAGTACTTC. As protein: CAWTQSQETQYF.

CDR3 region: CASSFQGARGYTF. CDR3 DNA: TGTGCCAGCAGCTTCCAGGGGGCCCGGGGCTACACCTTC. The chain couples TRBV28 to TRBJ1-2; TRBD1 matches at 8 bases. Germline CDR1 is MDHEN and CDR2 is SYDVKM. The CDR3 spans 13 residues. V lost 6 bases to trimming and J lost 8 bases; unmatched junction nucleotides: 8.

V gene TRBV7-6 combines with J gene TRBJ1-6; 7 nucleotides line up with TRBD1. The germline V gene has CDR1 SGHVS and CDR2 FNYEAQ. After removal of 2 bases from V and 5 bases from J, the junction contained 6 bases not matched to a gene. The CDR3 is made up of 16 amino acids. CDR3 nucleotide sequence: TGTGCCAGCAGCTTATACCGACAGGGAAATAATTCACCCCTCCACTTT. It yields the protein CASSLYRQGNNSPLHF.

The chain uses TRBV30 and TRBJ1-1; 7 bases line up with TRBD1. With V trimmed by 4 bases and J by 2 bases, 7 bases remained unmatched. The CDR3 spans 14 residues. CDR1 and CDR2 from the germline V gene are GTSNPN and SVGIG (reference sequence). This CDR3 is CAWKAGQSNTEAFF. The CDR3 DNA sequence: TGTGCCTGGAAGGCGGGACAGTCAAACACTGAAGCTTTCTTT.

The rearrangement links TRBV7-3 to TRBJ2-5; D unclear. There are 13 residues in the CDR3. CDR1 is SGHTA and CDR2 is FQGTGA in the germline V gene. Trimming left V 3 bases short and J 1 base short, with 6 bases between. CDR3 in DNA: TGTGCCAGCAGCTTTGGGCTCCAAGAGACCCAGTACTTC. Translation: CASSFGLQETQYF.

This clone was seen a few times. The rearrangement joins TRBV6-6 to TRBJ1-1, with no clear D. V lost 6 bases to trimming and J lost 8 bases, with 13 bases between them. Germline CDR1 reads MNHNY; CDR2 reads SVGAGI (reference sequence). This CDR3 has 12 amino acids. As DNA, the CDR3 is TGTGCCAGCAGCCCCGTCGGGCGGGAAGCTTTCTTT. It codes for CASSPVGREAFF.

V gene TRBV29-1 combines with J gene TRBJ2-7, with 9 positions matching TRBD1. V trimming: 1 base; J trimming: 7 bases; junction bases outside the gene matches: 17. The CDR3 is 17 amino acids. Germline V gene sequence: CDR1 SQVTM, CDR2 ANQGSEA. The CDR3 loop reads CSVEGLYTGTGKGEQYF. CDR3 sequence (DNA): TGCAGCGTTGAAGGATTATATACCGGGACAGGGAAGGGAGAGCAGTACTTC.

This rearrangement joins TRBV5-1 to TRBJ1-4; D remains ambiguous. V lost 0 bases to trimming and J lost 2 bases, with 5 bases between them. There are 14 residues in the CDR3. Germline V gene sequence: CDR1 SGHRS, CDR2 YFSETQ. Written as DNA, the CDR3 is TGCGCCAGCAGCTTGGGGCGGACTAATGAAAAACTGTTTTTT. Translation: CASSLGRTNEKLFF.

The V and J genes are TRBV30 and TRBJ2-7; a weak D match, TRBD1 (5 bases). The germline gives CDR1 GTSNPN, CDR2 SVGIG (reference sequence). CDR3 size: 11 residues. V lost 5 bases and J 1 base, leaving 6 bases between the germline ends. In DNA, the CDR3 is TGTGCCTGGGACAGATCCTACGAGCAGTACTTC. This codes for CAWDRSYEQYF. Together with reference TRBV30 and TRBJ2-7, the CDR3 gives the full variable domain: SQTIHQWPATLVQPVGSPLSLECTVEGTSNPNLYWYRQAAGRGLQLLFYSVGIGQISSEVPQNLSASRPQDRQFILSSKKLLLSDSGFYLCAWDRSYEQYFGPGTRLTVT.

V is TRBV7-9 and J is TRBJ1-1, with a possible D match to TRBD1 (5 bases). The ends were cut back, 3 bases at V and 8 bases at J, with 10 bases in the middle. CDR1 and CDR2 (germline): SEHNR, FQNEAQ (reference sequence). There are 12 residues in the CDR3. The CDR3 DNA is TGTGCCAGCAGCTTGGGGGGTGGCGAAGCTTTCTTT. It yields the protein CASSLGGGEAFF.

V gene TRBV10-3 combines with J gene TRBJ2-3, with 8 nucleotides matching TRBD2. V lost 4 bases, J lost 4 bases, and 7 bases stayed unmatched. The CDR3 covers 15 residues. CDR1 is ENHRY, CDR2 SYGVKD, per germline. This CDR3 reads CAISVNGGAADTQYF. CDR3 in DNA: TGTGCCATCAGTGTCAACGGGGGGGCAGCAGATACGCAGTATTTT.

The rearrangement links TRBV7-9 to TRBJ1-2; the D gene is possibly TRBD1 (5 bases). The germline V and J ends were trimmed by 6 bases and 8 bases, with 22 bases remaining between them. This CDR3 spans 15 amino acids. Germline CDR1 SEHNR, CDR2 FQNEAQ (reference sequence). For the CDR3, the DNA is TGTGCCAGCAGTCGGGACGGATACGGTATGAGCGGCTACACCTTC. Amino acid sequence: CASSRDGYGMSGYTF. Complete variable domain (other parts from reference TRBV7-9 and TRBJ1-2): DTGVSQNPRHKITKRGQNVTFRCDPISEHNRLYWYRQTLGQGPEFLTYFQNEAQLEKSRLLSDRFSAERPKGSFSTLEIQRTEQGDSAMYLCASSRDGYGMSGYTFGSGTRLTVV.

The chain recombines TRBV5-1 with TRBJ2-5; D remains ambiguous. The V gene lost 5 bases and the J gene lost 5 bases, with 16 bases spanning the gap. CDR1 SGHRS and CDR2 YFSETQ come from the germline V gene. This CDR3 is 14 amino acids long. This chain's CDR3 is CASRSFEMGETQYF. The CDR3 bases are TGCGCCAGCAGATCATTTGAAATGGGGGAGACCCAGTACTTC.

This rearrangement joins TRBV9 to TRBJ1-6; TRBD1 matches 7 bases. This CDR3 spans 16 amino acids. Germline CDR1 reads SGDLS; CDR2 reads YYNGEE. V lost 4 bases and J lost 5; bases outside the gene matches: 9. For the CDR3, the DNA is TGTGCCAGCAGCCGAACACAGGGGTTGAATAATTCACCCCTCCACTTT. It encodes CASSRTQGLNNSPLHF. Full variable domain (remainder filled in from reference TRBV9 and TRBJ1-6): DSGVTQTPKHLITATGQRVTLRCSPRSGDLSVYWYQQSLDQGLQFLIQYYNGEERAKGNILERFSAQQFPDLHSELNLSSLELGDSALYFCASSRTQGLNNSPLHFGNGTRLTVT.

The chain recombines TRBV5-8 with TRBJ2-3; 15 nucleotides agree with TRBD2. J was trimmed by 6 bases and V by 4 bases; bases with no gene match: 9. Looked up from germline, CDR1 is SGHTS and CDR2 is YDEGEE. This CDR3 has 17 amino acids. The DNA of the CDR3 is TGTGCCAGCAGCGCCGGGACTAGCGGGGGGTATGGGGATACGCAGTATTTT. Its translation is CASSAGTSGGYGDTQYF. The whole variable domain, remainder taken from reference TRBV5-8 and TRBJ2-3, is EAGVTQSPTHLIKTRGQQATLRCSPISGHTSVYWYQQALGLGLQFLLWYDEGEERNRGNFPPRFSGRQFPNYSSELNVNALELEDSALYLCASSAGTSGGYGDTQYFGPGTRLTVL.

This clone has only one observation. The chain couples TRBV11-3 to TRBJ2-1; 13 bases map to TRBD2. This CDR3 region has 15 residues. J gave up 3 bases and V 8 bases, and 4 bases lay outside the gene matches. Germline V CDR1 and CDR2: SGHNT, YENEEA. CDR3 in DNA: TGTGCCAGCGGGACTAGCGGGGAGGTCTACAATGAGCAGTTCTTC. It encodes CASGTSGEVYNEQFF. The variable domain in full, completed from reference TRBV11-3 and TRBJ2-1, reads EAGVVQSPRYKIIEKKQPVAFWCNPISGHNTLYWYLQNLGQGPELLIRYENEEAVDDSQLPKDRFSAERLKGVDSTLKIQPAELGDSAVYLCASGTSGEVYNEQFFGPGTRLTVL.